The rows below give T cell receptor beta chains drawn from one sample of a study of blood T cell repertoires in COVID-19. The repertoire was sequenced with immunoSEQ multiplex PCR; TCRdb's copy has only in-frame clones and lacks some. The sample lists about 330,000 clones; about 87% were seen once. Sequenced sample: peripheral blood. The receptors were gathered from a man in his thirties or forties with COVID-19, enrolled during active disease. Both conserved end residues are part of each CDR3. The D gene is left open where the match is weak.

V	J	length	D	DNA	CDR3
TRBV5-1	TRBJ2-3	13	TRBD1	TGCGCCAGCAGTAGGACAGGCCCAGATACGCAGTATTTT	CASSRTGPDTQYF
TRBV10-3	TRBJ1-2	17	TRBD1	TGTGCCATCAGTGACCAGACAGGGGGAACCTTTAACTATGGCTACACCTTC	CAISDQTGGTFNYGYTF
TRBV5-4	TRBJ2-7	16	TRBD1	TGTGCCAGCGCCCTAGATCCGGGACAGGGGGCGCGCGAGCAGTACTTC	CASALDPGQGAREQYF
TRBV4-3	TRBJ2-7	15	TRBD2	TGCGCCAGCAGCCAAGTACCTAGCGGGAGAAACGGGCAGTACTTC	CASSQVPSGRNGQYF
TRBV24-1	TRBJ1-2	20	TRBD1	TGTGCCACCAGTGATAACTACTTACTCGGACAGGTTCCATCGTGGTATGGCTACACCTTC	CATSDNYLLGQVPSWYGYTF
TRBV2	TRBJ2-5	12	.	TGTGCCAGCAGTGACGGGAGAGAGACCCAGTACTTC	CASSDGRETQYF
TRBV6-6	TRBJ1-4	16	TRBD1	TGTGCCAGCAGTTCGGGACAGGGAGCAACTAATGAAAAACTGTTTTTT	CASSSGQGATNEKLFF
TRBV6-2/TRBV6-3	TRBJ1-2	14	.	TGTGCCAGCAGTTACTGGCCCGCGGACTATGGCTACACCTTC	CASSYWPADYGYTF
TRBV19	TRBJ1-1	16	.	TGTGCCAGTAGTATGGGAACAGGAGCTATGAACACTGAAGCTTTCTTT	CASSMGTGAMNTEAFF
TRBV2	TRBJ2-5	14	TRBD2	TGTGCCAGCACTCGGCGAGCCGGGGGGGAGACCCAGTACTTC	CASTRRAGGETQYF